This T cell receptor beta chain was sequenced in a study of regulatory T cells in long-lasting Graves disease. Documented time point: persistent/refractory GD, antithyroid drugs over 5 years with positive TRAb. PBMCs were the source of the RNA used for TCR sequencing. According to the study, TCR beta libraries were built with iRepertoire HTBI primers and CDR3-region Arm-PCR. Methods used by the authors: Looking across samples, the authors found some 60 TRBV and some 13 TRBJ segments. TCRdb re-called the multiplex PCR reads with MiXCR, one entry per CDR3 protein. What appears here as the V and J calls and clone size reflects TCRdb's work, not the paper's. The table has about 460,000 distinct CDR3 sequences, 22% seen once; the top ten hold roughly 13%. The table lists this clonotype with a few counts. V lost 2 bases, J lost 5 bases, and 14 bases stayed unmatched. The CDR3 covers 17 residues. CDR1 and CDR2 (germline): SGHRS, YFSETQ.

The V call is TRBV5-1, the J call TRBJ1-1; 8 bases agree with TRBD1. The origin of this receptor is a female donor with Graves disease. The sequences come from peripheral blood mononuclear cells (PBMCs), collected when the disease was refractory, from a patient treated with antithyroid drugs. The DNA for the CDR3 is TGCGCCAGCAGCTTACAATCTAACAGGGGGGGAAGGACTGAAGCTTTCTTT. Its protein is CASSLQSNRGGRTEAFF.